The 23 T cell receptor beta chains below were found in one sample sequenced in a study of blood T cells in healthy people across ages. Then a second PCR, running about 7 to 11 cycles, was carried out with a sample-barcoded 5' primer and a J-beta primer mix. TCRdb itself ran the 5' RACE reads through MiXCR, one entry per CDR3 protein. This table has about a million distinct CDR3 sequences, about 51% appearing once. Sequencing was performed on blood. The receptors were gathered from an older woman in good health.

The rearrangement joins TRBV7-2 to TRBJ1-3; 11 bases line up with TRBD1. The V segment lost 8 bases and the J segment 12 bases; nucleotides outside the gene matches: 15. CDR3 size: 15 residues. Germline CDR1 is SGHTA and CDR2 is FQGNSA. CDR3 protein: CASGRTGGTRRSIYF. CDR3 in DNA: TGTGCCAGCGGCCGGACAGGGGGCACTCGCCGTAGCATATATTTT.

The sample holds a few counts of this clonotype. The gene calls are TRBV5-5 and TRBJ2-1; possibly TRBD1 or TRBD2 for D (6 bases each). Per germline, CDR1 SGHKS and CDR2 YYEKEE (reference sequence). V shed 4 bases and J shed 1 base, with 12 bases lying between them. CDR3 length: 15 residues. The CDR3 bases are TGTGCCAGCAGCCCGAGGGGGGAGTCCTACAATGAGCAGTTCTTC. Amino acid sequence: CASSPRGESYNEQFF.

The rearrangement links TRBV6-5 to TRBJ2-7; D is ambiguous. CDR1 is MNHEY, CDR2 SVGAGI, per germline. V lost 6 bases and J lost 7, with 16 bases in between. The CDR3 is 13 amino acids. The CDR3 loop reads CASSPLGGLEQYF. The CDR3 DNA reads TGTGCCAGCAGCCCATTGGGCGGTTTGGAGCAGTACTTC.

CDR3 nucleotide sequence: TGTGCCAGCAGCGGGACCGTAAACTACAATGAGCAGTTCTTC. Protein sequence: CASSGTVNYNEQFF. The chain recombines TRBV6-6 with TRBJ2-1, with D tentatively TRBD1 or TRBD2 (5 bases each). The CDR3 length is 14 residues. Trimming pared 6 bases from V and 3 bases from J, leaving 12 bases between. From germline, CDR1 is MNHNY and CDR2 SVGAGI (reference sequence).

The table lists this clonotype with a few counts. CDR3 sequence reads: CASRERGGSGGYTF. CDR3 in DNA: TGTGCCAGCAGGGAGAGAGGGGGTTCGGGTGGCTACACCTTC. The chain is built from TRBV2 and TRBJ1-2; TRBD1 is a possible D gene (6 bases). CDR1 and CDR2 from the germline V gene are SNHLY and FYNNEI. The CDR3 is made up of 14 amino acids. Trimming left V 6 bases short and J 7 bases short, with 18 bases between.

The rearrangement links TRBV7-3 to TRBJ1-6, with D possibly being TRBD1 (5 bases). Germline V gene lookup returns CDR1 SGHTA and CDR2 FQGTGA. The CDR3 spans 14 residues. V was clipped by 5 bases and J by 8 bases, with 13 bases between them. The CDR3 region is CASSVKGRDSPLHF. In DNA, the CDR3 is TGTGCCAGCAGCGTTAAGGGGAGAGATTCACCCCTCCACTTT.

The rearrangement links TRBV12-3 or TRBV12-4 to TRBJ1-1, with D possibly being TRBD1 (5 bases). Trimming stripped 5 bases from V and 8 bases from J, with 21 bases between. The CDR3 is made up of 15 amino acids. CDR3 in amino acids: CASSILSGTAAEAFF. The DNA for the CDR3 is TGTGCCAGCAGTATCCTCTCCGGGACCGCCGCCGAAGCTTTCTTT.

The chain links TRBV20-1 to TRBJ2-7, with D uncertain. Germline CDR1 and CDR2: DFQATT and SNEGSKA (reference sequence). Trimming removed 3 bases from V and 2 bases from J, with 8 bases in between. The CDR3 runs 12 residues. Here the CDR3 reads CSASLRAYEQYF. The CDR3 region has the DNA TGCAGTGCTAGTCTCCGAGCCTACGAGCAGTACTTC.

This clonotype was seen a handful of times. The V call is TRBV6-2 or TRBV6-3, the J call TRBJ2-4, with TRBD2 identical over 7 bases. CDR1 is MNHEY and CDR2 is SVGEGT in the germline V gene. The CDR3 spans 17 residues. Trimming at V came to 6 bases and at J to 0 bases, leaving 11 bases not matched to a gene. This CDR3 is CASRKKILAAAKNIQYF. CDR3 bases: TGTGCCAGCAGAAAAAAGATCCTAGCGGCAGCCAAAAACATTCAGTACTTC.

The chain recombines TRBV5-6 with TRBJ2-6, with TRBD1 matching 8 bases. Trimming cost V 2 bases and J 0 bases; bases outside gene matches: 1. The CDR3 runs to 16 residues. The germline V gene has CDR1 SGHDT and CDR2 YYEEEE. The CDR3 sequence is CASSLGTGSGANVLTF. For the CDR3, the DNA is TGTGCCAGCAGCTTAGGGACAGGCTCTGGGGCCAACGTCCTGACTTTC. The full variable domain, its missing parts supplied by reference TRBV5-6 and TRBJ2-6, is DAGVTQSPTHLIKTRGQQVTLRCSPKSGHDTVSWYQQALGQGPQFIFQYYEEEERQRGNFPDRFSGHQFPNYSSELNVNALLLGDSALYLCASSLGTGSGANVLTFGAGSRLTVL.

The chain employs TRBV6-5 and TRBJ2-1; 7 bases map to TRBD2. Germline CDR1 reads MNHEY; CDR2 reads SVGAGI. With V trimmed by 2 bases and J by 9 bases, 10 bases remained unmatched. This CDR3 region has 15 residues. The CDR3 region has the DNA TGTGCCAGCAGTTACGGGGCGGGAGATCGGATTGAGCAGTTCTTC. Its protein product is CASSYGAGDRIEQFF.

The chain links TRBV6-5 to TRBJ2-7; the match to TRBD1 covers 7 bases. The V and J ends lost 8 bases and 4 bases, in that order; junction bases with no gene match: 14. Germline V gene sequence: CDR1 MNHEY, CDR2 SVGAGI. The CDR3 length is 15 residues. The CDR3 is CASRVRRGFFYEQYF. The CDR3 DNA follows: TGTGCCAGCCGCGTCCGCAGGGGGTTTTTTTACGAGCAGTACTTC.

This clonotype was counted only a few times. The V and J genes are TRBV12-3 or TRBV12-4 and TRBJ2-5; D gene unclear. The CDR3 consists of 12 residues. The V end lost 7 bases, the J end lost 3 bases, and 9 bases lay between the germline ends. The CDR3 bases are TGTGCCAGCATCTCGACTGAAGAGACCCAGTACTTC. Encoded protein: CASISTEETQYF.

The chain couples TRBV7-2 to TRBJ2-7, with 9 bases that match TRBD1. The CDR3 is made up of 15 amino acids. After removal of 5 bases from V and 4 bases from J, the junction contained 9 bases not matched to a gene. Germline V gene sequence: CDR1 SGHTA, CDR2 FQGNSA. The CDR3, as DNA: TGTGCCAGCAGCCTAAGGACAGGGGAGACTTACGAGCAGTACTTC. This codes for CASSLRTGETYEQYF.

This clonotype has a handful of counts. The CDR3 nucleotides read TGCAGTGGCGGGGCCCAAGAGACCCAGTACTTC. This sequence encodes CSGGAQETQYF. This chain uses TRBV20-1 with TRBJ2-5, with a tentative D call TRBD2 (6 bases). There are 11 residues in the CDR3. V gave up 7 bases and J gave up 1 base, with 7 bases separating them. CDR1 and CDR2 (germline): DFQATT, SNEGSKA (reference sequence).

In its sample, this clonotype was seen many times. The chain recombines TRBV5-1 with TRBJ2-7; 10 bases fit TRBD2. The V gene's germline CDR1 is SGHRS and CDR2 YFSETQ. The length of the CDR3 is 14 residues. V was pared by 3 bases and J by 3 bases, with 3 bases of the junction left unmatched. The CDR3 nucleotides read TGCGCCAGCAGCTCACTAGCGGGGCTCTACGAGCAGTACTTC. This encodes CASSSLAGLYEQYF.

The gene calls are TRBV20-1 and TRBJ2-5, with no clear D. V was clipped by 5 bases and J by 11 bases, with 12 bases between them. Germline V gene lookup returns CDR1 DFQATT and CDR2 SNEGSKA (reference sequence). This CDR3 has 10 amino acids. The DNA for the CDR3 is TGCAGTGCTTCCTCCCTTGCGCAGTACTTC. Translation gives CSASSLAQYF.

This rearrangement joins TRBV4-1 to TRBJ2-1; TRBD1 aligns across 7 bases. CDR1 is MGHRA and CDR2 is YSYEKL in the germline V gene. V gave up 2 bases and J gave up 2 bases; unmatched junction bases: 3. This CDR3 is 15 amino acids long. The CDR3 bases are TGCGCCAGCAGCCAAACAGGGGATCCCTACAATGAGCAGTTCTTC. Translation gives CASSQTGDPYNEQFF.

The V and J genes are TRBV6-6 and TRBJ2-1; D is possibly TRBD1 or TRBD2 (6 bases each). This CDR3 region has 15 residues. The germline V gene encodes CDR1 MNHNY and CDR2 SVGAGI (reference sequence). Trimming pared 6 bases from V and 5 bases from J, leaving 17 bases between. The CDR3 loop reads CASRITGRNNNEQFF. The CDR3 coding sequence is TGTGCCAGCAGAATTACAGGGAGGAATAACAATGAGCAGTTCTTC.

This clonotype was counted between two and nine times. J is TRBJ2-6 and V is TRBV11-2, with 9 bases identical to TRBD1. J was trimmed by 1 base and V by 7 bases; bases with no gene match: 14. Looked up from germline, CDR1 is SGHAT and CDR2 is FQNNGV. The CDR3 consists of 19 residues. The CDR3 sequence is CASTLRGTGSPSGANVLTF. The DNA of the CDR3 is TGTGCCAGCACCTTGCGAGGGACAGGGTCACCGTCTGGGGCCAACGTCCTGACTTTC.

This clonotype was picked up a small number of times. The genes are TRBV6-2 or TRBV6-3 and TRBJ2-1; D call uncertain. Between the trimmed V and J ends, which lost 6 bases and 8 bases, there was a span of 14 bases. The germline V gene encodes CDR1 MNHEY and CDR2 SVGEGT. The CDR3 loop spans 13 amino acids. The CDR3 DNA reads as TGTGCCAGCAGGGTCAGTTTGTTCGATGAGCAGTTCTTC. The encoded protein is CASRVSLFDEQFF.

The chain's CDR3 is CASSYSGTGPDTQYF. The CDR3 DNA sequence: TGTGCCAGCAGTTACTCGGGGACAGGGCCAGATACGCAGTATTTT. This chain links TRBV6-5 with TRBJ2-3; 9 positions match TRBD1. The junction had 2 bases not matched to a gene; V was cut back by 0 bases and J by 4 bases. This CDR3 is built from 15 residues. CDR1 is MNHEY, CDR2 SVGAGI, per germline.

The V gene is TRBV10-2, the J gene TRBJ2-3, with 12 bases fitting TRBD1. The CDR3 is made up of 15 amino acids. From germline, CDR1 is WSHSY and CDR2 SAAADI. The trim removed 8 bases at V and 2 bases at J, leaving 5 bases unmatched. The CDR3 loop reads CASRDRGLFTDTQYF. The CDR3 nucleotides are TGCGCCAGCCGGGACAGGGGGCTTTTCACAGATACGCAGTATTTT.